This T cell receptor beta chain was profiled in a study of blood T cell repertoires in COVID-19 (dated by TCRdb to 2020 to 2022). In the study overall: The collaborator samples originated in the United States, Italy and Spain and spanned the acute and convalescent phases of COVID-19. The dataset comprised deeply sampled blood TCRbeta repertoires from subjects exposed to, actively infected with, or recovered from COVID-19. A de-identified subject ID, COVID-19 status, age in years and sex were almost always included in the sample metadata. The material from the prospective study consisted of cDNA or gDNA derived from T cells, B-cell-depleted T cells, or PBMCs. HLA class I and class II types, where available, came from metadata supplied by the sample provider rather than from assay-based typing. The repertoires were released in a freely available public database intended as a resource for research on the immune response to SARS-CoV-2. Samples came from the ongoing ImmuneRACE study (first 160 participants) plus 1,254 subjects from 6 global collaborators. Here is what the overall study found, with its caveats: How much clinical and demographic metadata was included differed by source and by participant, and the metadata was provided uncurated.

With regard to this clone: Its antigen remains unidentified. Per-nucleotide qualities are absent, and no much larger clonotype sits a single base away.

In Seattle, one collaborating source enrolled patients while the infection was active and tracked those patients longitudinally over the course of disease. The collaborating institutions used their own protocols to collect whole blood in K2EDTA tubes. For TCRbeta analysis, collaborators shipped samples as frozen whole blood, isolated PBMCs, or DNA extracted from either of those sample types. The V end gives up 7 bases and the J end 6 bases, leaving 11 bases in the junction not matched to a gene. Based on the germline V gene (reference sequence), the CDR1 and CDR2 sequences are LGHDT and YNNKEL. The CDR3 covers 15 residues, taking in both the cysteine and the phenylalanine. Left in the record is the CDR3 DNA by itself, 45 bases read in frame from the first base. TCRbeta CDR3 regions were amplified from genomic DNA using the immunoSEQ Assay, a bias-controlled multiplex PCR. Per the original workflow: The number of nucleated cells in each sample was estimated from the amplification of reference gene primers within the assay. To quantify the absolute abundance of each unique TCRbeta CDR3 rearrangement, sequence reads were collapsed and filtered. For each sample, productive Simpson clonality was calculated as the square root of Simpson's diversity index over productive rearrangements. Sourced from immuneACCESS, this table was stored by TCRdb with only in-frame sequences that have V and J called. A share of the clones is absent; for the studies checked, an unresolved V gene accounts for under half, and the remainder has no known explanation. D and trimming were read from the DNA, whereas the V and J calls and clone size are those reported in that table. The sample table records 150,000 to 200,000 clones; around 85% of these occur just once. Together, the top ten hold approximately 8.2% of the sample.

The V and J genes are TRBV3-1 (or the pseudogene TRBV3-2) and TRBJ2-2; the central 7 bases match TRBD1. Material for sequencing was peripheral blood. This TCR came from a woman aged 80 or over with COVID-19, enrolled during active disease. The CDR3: CASNRGWSISGELFF. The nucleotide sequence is TGTGCCAGCAACAGGGGTTGGAGCATTTCCGGGGAGCTGTTTTTT.